Given below is one T cell receptor beta chain in context. These data originate in a study of blood T cells in healthy people across ages. Germline-derived CDR1 and CDR2 are SGHRS and YFSETQ. With V trimmed by 0 bases and J by 7 bases, 6 bases remained unmatched. CDR3 length: 15 residues. Isolation of PBMCs gave at least 6 million cells per sample. A J-beta primer mix and a sample-barcoded 5' primer were used in a second PCR of about 7 to 12 cycles. TCRdb called the 5' RACE reads again in MiXCR, with one record for every CDR3 protein. This table holds about 1.6 million distinct CDR3 sequences, roughly 30% found once.

Material for sequencing was blood. The TCR sequence derives from a woman aged 25 to 45 in good health. This sequence joins TRBV5-1 and TRBJ1-5, with 8 nucleotides matching TRBD1. Here the CDR3 reads CASSLGQGASQPQHF. The CDR3 DNA follows: TGCGCCAGCAGCTTGGGGCAGGGGGCAAGCCAGCCCCAGCATTTT.